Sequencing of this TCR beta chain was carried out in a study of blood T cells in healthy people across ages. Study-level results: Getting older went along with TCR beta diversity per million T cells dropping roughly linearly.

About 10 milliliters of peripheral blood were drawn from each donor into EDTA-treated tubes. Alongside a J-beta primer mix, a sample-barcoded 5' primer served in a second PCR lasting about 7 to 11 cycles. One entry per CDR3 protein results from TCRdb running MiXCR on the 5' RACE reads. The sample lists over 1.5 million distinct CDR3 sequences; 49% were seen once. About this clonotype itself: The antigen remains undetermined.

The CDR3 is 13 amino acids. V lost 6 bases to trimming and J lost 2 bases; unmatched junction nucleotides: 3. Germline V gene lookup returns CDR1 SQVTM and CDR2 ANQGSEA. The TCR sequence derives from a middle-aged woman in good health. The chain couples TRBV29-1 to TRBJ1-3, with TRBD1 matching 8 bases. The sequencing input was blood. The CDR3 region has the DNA TGCAGCGTGGGACAGGTTGCTGGAAACACCATATATTTT. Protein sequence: CSVGQVAGNTIYF.